This TCR beta chain was sequenced in a study of OX40 agonist ivuxolimab in advanced cancers. Clones were read by immunoSEQ multiplex PCR, and TCRdb kept only the in-frame ones, dropping some. The table has some 70,000 clones, 75% to 85% seen once. Worth noting for this clone: The antigen remains undetermined.

Study-wide results and caveats: Among some nonresponders, normalized T-cell clonal expansion was also low.

Trimming at V came to 1 base and at J to 0 bases, leaving 19 bases not matched to a gene. The CDR3 is made up of 22 amino acids. CDR1 and CDR2 (germline): LNHNV, YYDKDF (reference sequence). This material consisted of CD4+ or CD8+ T cells sorted from blood, taken in a trial of the OX40 agonist ivuxolimab. This chain connects TRBV15 to TRBJ2-7; 12 positions agree with TRBD2. The sequence was collected from an adult with an advanced solid tumor such as melanoma, head and neck, liver or kidney cancer. CDR3 amino acids: CATSRGLGETSGSMKTSYEQYF. The CDR3 nucleotides are TGTGCCACCAGCAGAGGGTTAGGAGAGACTAGCGGGAGTATGAAAACCTCCTACGAGCAGTACTTC.